The 2 T cell receptor beta chains in this list originate from one sample, sequenced in a study of response to subunit inactivated influenza vaccine. One entry per CDR3 protein results from TCRdb running MiXCR on the RT-PCR reads. The sample yields about 800,000 distinct CDR3 sequences, roughly 20% seen once. The sequences come from PBMCs from blood, collected about 5 days after vaccination. These receptors were collected from a man aged 45-65 years who received an inactivated influenza vaccine.

The gene calls are TRBV3-1 and TRBJ2-1; 9 bases match TRBD1. Germline V gene lookup returns CDR1 LGHDT and CDR2 YNNKEL (reference sequence). Trimming took 0 bases from V and 3 from J; bases not matched to a gene: 3. The CDR3 extends over 16 amino acids. CDR3 nucleotides: TGTGCCAGCAGCCAAGATCACAGGGGGCTCTACAATGAGCAGTTCTTC. It yields the protein CASSQDHRGLYNEQFF.

This clonotype has only a few counts. The gene calls are TRBV5-1 and TRBJ1-1; the D is unclear. The CDR3 runs to 14 residues. Germline-derived CDR1 and CDR2 are SGHRS and YFSETQ. Between the trimmed V and J ends, which lost 4 bases and 0 bases, there was a span of 10 bases. CDR3 DNA: TGCGCCAGCAGCCTCGAGGTTGTGAACACTGAAGCTTTCTTT. It translates to CASSLEVVNTEAFF.